This section outlines one T cell receptor beta chain sequence together with its context. Its antigen is not known. The V segment lost 4 bases and the J segment 5 bases; nucleotides outside the gene matches: 4. Germline V gene lookup returns CDR1 MGHRA and CDR2 YSYEKL. The CDR3 consists of 14 residues. The data originate from a study of CD8 T cells in ankylosing spondylitis. Study-level points and caveats: Earlier authors reported some of these motif variants in reactive arthritis synovial fluid and blood. Peripheral blood samples showed relatively rare disease-linked clones, and these clones were CD8+. Researchers reportedly found disease-linked clones significantly enriched in matched ankylosing spondylitis synovial fluid. Under 10 highly homologous variants formed a TCR beta motif that appeared characteristic of ankylosing spondylitis blood.

It was by quantitative 5'-RACE with molecular barcodes that TCR beta libraries were made. TCRdb itself ran the 5' RACE reads through MiXCR, one entry per CDR3 protein. The sample records about 700,000 distinct CDR3 sequences, 15% to 20% being singletons. Sequenced input: blood, either unsorted or a sorted T cell fraction (not recorded which). This receptor was identified in a male donor with ankylosing spondylitis. The chain recombines TRBV4-1 with TRBJ1-4, with 7 bases lining up with TRBD1. The CDR3 bases are TGCGCCAGCAGCCGCGGGACAGTGAATGAAAAACTGTTTTTT. This translates into CASSRGTVNEKLFF.